A selection of T cell receptor beta chains follows, all from one sample in a study of T cell repertoires in breast cancer. TCRdb used MiXCR to reprocess the emulsion pairing reads, holding one entry per CDR3 protein. The sample has about 40,000 distinct CDR3 sequences; less than 55% are singletons. Sequences were obtained from CD8+ T cells. Receptors were obtained from a pool of human donors with breast cancer or a healthy control (not recorded which). The CDR3 runs from the conserved cysteine through the conserved F or W. Each record gives: CDR3 protein, CDR3 DNA, J gene, clone size, D gene, V gene, CDR3 length. A D gene is named only where the DNA matches it firmly. Not every row has a clone size; where given, it reads once, few, many or a size class.

CSARDPRGPLSAQYF,TGCAGTGCTAGAGATCCCAGGGGCCCTTTATCGGCCCAGTACTTC,TRBJ2-5,-,-,TRBV20-1,15
CASTLGDVKNQPQHF,TGTGCCAGCACCCTGGGAGACGTAAAAAATCAGCCCCAGCATTTT,TRBJ1-5,-,-,TRBV2,15
CASARLAGDLGTQYF,TGTGCCAGTGCCAGACTAGCGGGGGACCTTGGGACCCAGTACTTC,TRBJ2-5,few,TRBD2,TRBV6-1,15
CASSEELFTGELFF,TGTGCCAGCAGTGAAGAGCTTTTCACCGGGGAGCTGTTTTTT,TRBJ2-2,many,-,TRBV6-1,14
CAWSVQVGTGEQYF,TGTGCCTGGAGTGTACAGGTGGGGACGGGGGAGCAGTACTTC,TRBJ2-7,-,-,TRBV30,14
CSARSGDGYTF,TGCAGTGCTAGGTCCGGGGATGGCTACACCTTC,TRBJ1-2,-,-,TRBV20-1,11
CANSYRDKRNNEQFF,TGTGCCAACAGTTACCGGGACAAGAGGAACAATGAGCAGTTCTTC,TRBJ2-1,once,-,TRBV6-2/TRBV6-3,15
CASSLTTSGYGYTF,TGTGCCAGCAGCTTGACTACAAGCGGCTATGGCTACACCTTC,TRBJ1-2,-,-,TRBV5-5,14
CASSPNWEVGEQFF,TGCGCCAGCAGCCCAAACTGGGAGGTCGGTGAGCAGTTCTTC,TRBJ2-1,-,-,TRBV4-1,14
CASRNRDSMNTEAFF,TGTGCCAGCAGAAACCGGGACAGTATGAACACTGAAGCTTTCTTT,TRBJ1-1,few,TRBD1,TRBV6-2/TRBV6-3,15
CASTLSGTGGLSPLHF,TGTGCCAGCACCTTATCCGGGACAGGGGGCTTGTCACCCCTCCACTTT,TRBJ1-6,few,TRBD1,TRBV27,16
CASSPGVGGSYEQYF,TGTGCCAGCAGCCCAGGGGTGGGGGGTTCCTACGAGCAGTACTTC,TRBJ2-7,once,-,TRBV12-3/TRBV12-4,15
CSVTGGDTEAFF,TGCAGCGTTACAGGGGGGGACACTGAAGCTTTCTTT,TRBJ1-1,-,TRBD1,TRBV29-1,12
CASSYSDEAWDGYTF,TGTGCCAGCAGTTACTCGGATGAGGCGTGGGATGGCTACACCTTC,TRBJ1-2,-,-,TRBV6-6,15
CASSYAGRETQYF,TGTGCCAGCAGTTACGCAGGGAGGGAGACCCAGTACTTC,TRBJ2-5,few,-,TRBV6-5,13
CASSEEGNIYYGYTF,TGTGCCAGCAGTGAAGAGGGCAATATCTACTATGGCTACACCTTC,TRBJ1-2,few,-,TRBV6-1,15
CSAQQGAREQYF,TGCAGTGCGCAACAGGGGGCGCGAGAGCAGTACTTC,TRBJ2-7,-,TRBD1,TRBV20-1,12
CASSGRGASHGYTF,TGTGCCAGCAGCGGGAGAGGGGCGTCGCATGGCTACACCTTC,TRBJ1-2,-,-,TRBV9,14
CASSSPADGFYEQYF,TGTGCCAGCAGCTCCCCCGCTGACGGGTTCTACGAGCAGTACTTC,TRBJ2-7,many,-,TRBV7-2,15
CSAPVGVTQYF,TGCAGTGCTCCAGTTGGGGTGACGCAGTATTTT,TRBJ2-3,-,-,TRBV20-1,11
CASSFGRYEQYF,TGTGCCAGCAGCTTCGGCAGATACGAGCAGTACTTC,TRBJ2-7,-,-,TRBV6-2/TRBV6-3,12
CASSQDLNTQYF,TGTGCCAGCAGCCAAGACCTCAATACGCAGTATTTT,TRBJ2-3,-,-,TRBV3-1,12
CSVGLPNNEQFF,TGCAGCGTTGGGCTACCGAACAATGAGCAGTTCTTC,TRBJ2-1,many,-,TRBV29-1,12
CASRKTSGHNYNEQFF,TGTGCCAGCAGAAAAACTAGCGGACACAACTACAATGAGCAGTTCTTC,TRBJ2-1,few,TRBD2,TRBV6-1,16
CASSLDAVDTQYF,TGTGCCAGCAGCCTTGACGCTGTGGATACGCAGTATTTT,TRBJ2-3,-,-,TRBV3-1,13
CASSYEPSGTQYF,TGTGCCAGCAGTTACGAGCCTTCCGGGACCCAGTACTTC,TRBJ2-5,few,-,TRBV6-2/TRBV6-3,13
CASRTLRFSSPGELFF,TGTGCCAGCAGAACTCTCCGGTTCTCGTCCCCCGGGGAGCTGTTTTTT,TRBJ2-2,few,-,TRBV27,16
CASSPSDRGQETQYF,TGTGCCAGCAGCCCCAGCGACAGGGGTCAAGAGACCCAGTACTTC,TRBJ2-5,-,TRBD1,TRBV3-1,15
CASSFLPYDEQFF,TGTGCCAGCAGCTTCTTGCCCTATGATGAGCAGTTCTTC,TRBJ2-1,many,-,TRBV7-2,13
CASSPFSGLQGQFF,TGTGCCAGCAGTCCCTTTTCAGGGCTTCAGGGGCAGTTCTTC,TRBJ2-1,-,-,TRBV6-1,14
CSASISRPDEQYF,TGCAGTGCTAGTATTAGTCGTCCTGACGAGCAGTACTTC,TRBJ2-7,-,-,TRBV20-1,13
CASSSGAYYEQYF,TGTGCCAGCAGTTCTGGCGCCTACTACGAGCAGTACTTC,TRBJ2-7,-,-,TRBV6-1,13
CASRPPGTAIYGYTF,TGTGCCAGCAGACCCCCCGGGACAGCAATCTATGGCTACACCTTC,TRBJ1-2,-,TRBD1,TRBV7-9,15
CASTNPFSTGVNEQFF,TGTGCCAGCACAAACCCCTTCTCAACAGGGGTCAATGAGCAGTTCTTC,TRBJ2-1,few,TRBD1,TRBV6-1,16
CASSVLHPSETQYF,TGTGCCAGCAGCGTACTACATCCTTCCGAGACCCAGTACTTC,TRBJ2-5,few,-,TRBV7-2,14
CALAGEDTQYF,TGTGCCCTCGCGGGAGAGGATACGCAGTATTTT,TRBJ2-3,-,TRBD2,TRBV2,11
CASSLGTSLETQYF,TGTGCCAGCAGCCTAGGAACTAGCTTGGAGACCCAGTACTTC,TRBJ2-5,-,-,TRBV7-2,14
CASSNRQANTGAFF,TGCGCCAGCAGCAATCGACAGGCTAACACTGGAGCTTTCTTT,TRBJ1-1,-,-,TRBV4-1,14
CASNPLVSSSYEQYF,TGTGCCAGCAACCCTTTGGTCTCGAGCTCCTACGAGCAGTACTTC,TRBJ2-7,-,-,TRBV28,15
CASSLRGTETYEQYF,TGTGCCAGCAGTTTAAGGGGAACAGAGACCTACGAGCAGTACTTC,TRBJ2-7,-,-,TRBV12-3/TRBV12-4,15
CASPPLAGNTEAFF,TGTGCCAGCCCACCTTTAGCAGGAAACACTGAAGCTTTCTTT,TRBJ1-1,-,-,TRBV18,14
CASSVSGTGTYGYTF,TGTGCCAGCAGTGTTTCGGGGACTGGAACCTATGGCTACACCTTC,TRBJ1-2,-,-,TRBV6-1,15
CASSLGLGLGETQYF,TGTGCCAGCAGTCTAGGACTAGGTCTCGGGGAGACCCAGTACTTC,TRBJ2-5,few,TRBD2,TRBV6-1,15
CASSLRGGNTEASF,TGTGCCAGCAGTTTGAGGGGAGGTAACACTGAAGCTTCCTTT,TRBJ1-1,-,-,TRBV27,14
CASSGQINQPQHF,TGTGCCAGCAGTGGGCAGATAAATCAGCCCCAGCATTTT,TRBJ1-5,-,-,TRBV2,13